This is a list of T cell receptor beta chains from one sample in a study of blood T cell repertoires in COVID-19. Profiling relied on immunoSEQ multiplex PCR, and the TCRdb table lists in-frame clones only, not all of them. The table lists 250,000 or so clones, approximately 89% of them singletons. Sequencing was performed on PBMCs or T cells enriched from blood (not recorded which). The receptor source for this set is a woman in her twenties or thirties who had been exposed to COVID-19. The CDR3 runs from the conserved cysteine through the conserved F or W. D genes are given only for firm matches. For some rows the clone size is stated as once, few or many, or as a class when expanded; others skip it.

j_call: TRBJ1-1; clone_size: NA; v_call: TRBV10-1; d_call: NA; cdr3_aa: CASSDRGTEAFF; cdr3_nt: TGCGCCAGCAGTGATCGGGGCACTGAAGCTTTCTTT
j_call: TRBJ2-1; clone_size: NA; v_call: TRBV5-1; d_call: NA; cdr3_aa: CASSPRLSSYNEQFF; cdr3_nt: TGCGCCAGCAGCCCGAGACTTAGCTCCTACAATGAGCAGTTCTTC
j_call: TRBJ2-2; clone_size: NA; v_call: TRBV2; d_call: TRBD2; cdr3_aa: CASSEARLAGVAGELFF; cdr3_nt: TGTGCCAGCAGTGAAGCGCGACTAGCGGGAGTTGCCGGGGAGCTGTTTTTT
j_call: TRBJ2-5; clone_size: NA; v_call: TRBV10-3; d_call: NA; cdr3_aa: CAISESGRQETQYF; cdr3_nt: TGTGCCATCAGTGAGTCGGGCAGGCAAGAGACCCAGTACTTC
j_call: TRBJ2-5; clone_size: once; v_call: TRBV2; d_call: TRBD1; cdr3_aa: CASRLGQGTRETQYF; cdr3_nt: TGTGCCAGCAGGTTAGGACAGGGGACTCGAGAGACCCAGTACTTC
j_call: TRBJ2-2; clone_size: NA; v_call: TRBV3-1/TRBV3-2; d_call: NA; cdr3_aa: CASSQDPLIGELFF; cdr3_nt: TGTGCCAGCAGCCAAGACCCCCTAATCGGGGAGCTGTTTTTT
j_call: TRBJ2-5; clone_size: NA; v_call: TRBV4-1; d_call: TRBD2; cdr3_aa: CASSQEPQGLAQETQYF; cdr3_nt: TGCGCCAGCAGCCAAGAGCCCCAGGGACTAGCCCAAGAGACCCAGTACTTC
j_call: TRBJ2-5; clone_size: NA; v_call: TRBV7-9; d_call: NA; cdr3_aa: CASSPDSREETQYF; cdr3_nt: TGTGCCAGCAGCCCCGACAGCCGGGAAGAGACCCAGTACTTC
j_call: TRBJ2-1; clone_size: once; v_call: TRBV9; d_call: TRBD2; cdr3_aa: CASSVTSGSTYGQFF; cdr3_nt: TGTGCCAGCAGCGTGACTAGCGGGAGCACTTATGGGCAGTTCTTC
j_call: TRBJ2-5; clone_size: NA; v_call: TRBV5-1; d_call: NA; cdr3_aa: CASSFSVQETQYF; cdr3_nt: TGCGCCAGCAGCTTCAGCGTCCAAGAGACCCAGTACTTC